This is a list of T cell receptor beta chains from one sample in a study of cytomegalovirus exposure and HLA in healthy donors. Profiled with immunoSEQ multiplex PCR; TCRdb holds only in-frame clones, not every one. The sample yields around 72,000 clones, roughly 79% seen once. The sequenced material came from PBMCs. These receptors were obtained from a man in his fifties or sixties in good health and CMV-seronegative. CDR3s include the opening cysteine and the closing phenylalanine or tryptophan. The D gene is left open where the match is weak. The size field is filled for only some rows; it gives once, few, many or a size class.

V gene,clone size,J gene,D gene,CDR3 protein,CDR3 DNA
TRBV5-6,-,TRBJ1-5,-,CASSFRRAGGQPQHF,TGTGCCAGCAGCTTTCGGCGCGCCGGGGGACAGCCCCAGCATTTT
TRBV28,-,TRBJ2-2,-,CAGRDINTGELFF,TGTGCGGGCCGGGACATCAACACCGGGGAGCTGTTTTTT
TRBV6-1,-,TRBJ2-5,TRBD2,CASSEARGGQETQYF,TGTGCCAGCAGTGAAGCGCGCGGGGGCCAAGAGACCCAGTACTTC
TRBV13,-,TRBJ2-5,-,CASSLEAGGRYQETQYF,TGTGCCAGCAGCTTAGAAGCCGGGGGGCGCTACCAAGAGACCCAGTACTTC
TRBV4-3,-,TRBJ2-2,TRBD2,CASSLTGTSGRFGGELFF,TGCGCCAGCAGCCTGACGGGTACTAGCGGGAGGTTCGGCGGGGAGCTGTTTTTT
TRBV29-1,-,TRBJ1-1,-,CSAIFGGVWTEAFF,TGCAGCGCCATTTTCGGGGGAGTGTGGACTGAAGCTTTCTTT
TRBV4-3,-,TRBJ2-3,TRBD2,CASSQGLAGVDTQYF,TGCGCCAGCAGCCAAGGGCTAGCGGGAGTAGATACGCAGTATTTT
TRBV29-1,once,TRBJ1-2,-,CSPFREGYGYTF,TGCAGCCCGTTCAGGGAGGGCTATGGCTACACCTTC
TRBV4-2,-,TRBJ2-1,-,CASSQVFAGAKWNEQFF,TGTGCCAGCAGCCAAGTTTTTGCAGGGGCGAAGTGGAATGAGCAGTTCTTC
TRBV19,-,TRBJ2-2,-,CASSLRLNTGELFF,TGTGCCAGTAGTCTCCGACTGAACACCGGGGAGCTGTTTTTT
TRBV5-6,-,TRBJ2-7,-,CASSATSAGEQYF,TGTGCCAGCAGCGCGACTAGTGCAGGCGAGCAGTACTTC
TRBV7-2,-,TRBJ2-5,TRBD2,CASSSSGSTETQYF,TGTGCCAGCAGCTCTAGCGGGAGTACGGAGACCCAGTACTTC
TRBV28,-,TRBJ1-2,-,CASSFLGGLGYTF,TGTGCCAGCAGTTTCTTGGGGGGGCTCGGCTACACCTTC
TRBV2,few,TRBJ2-7,TRBD1,CASSVQGSGYEQYF,TGTGCCAGCAGTGTACAGGGGTCCGGCTACGAGCAGTACTTC
TRBV19,once,TRBJ1-1,-,CASKRQKTNTEAFF,TGTGCCAGTAAAAGACAGAAAACGAACACTGAAGCTTTCTTT
TRBV4-3,few,TRBJ2-7,TRBD1,CASSPSAGQGAHEQYF,TGCGCCAGCAGCCCATCTGCGGGACAGGGGGCCCACGAGCAGTACTTC
TRBV2,few,TRBJ2-3,-,CASRSQGTDTQYF,TGTGCCAGCAGGTCACAGGGAACAGATACGCAGTATTTT
TRBV27,-,TRBJ1-5,-,CASSYSLYQPQHF,TGTGCCAGCAGTTACAGCCTCTATCAGCCCCAGCATTTT
TRBV30,-,TRBJ1-5,-,CAWNPGGNQPQHF,TGTGCCTGGAACCCGGGGGGGAATCAGCCCCAGCATTTT
TRBV20-1,-,TRBJ1-1,-,CSADGEGRAFF,TGCAGTGCCGATGGGGAAGGGAGAGCTTTCTTT
TRBV13,-,TRBJ2-7,TRBD1,CASSLAGTGFNEQYF,TGTGCCAGCAGCTTAGCGGGGACAGGGTTCAACGAGCAGTACTTC
TRBV15,-,TRBJ1-1,TRBD1,CATSRPPWTGSYTEAFF,TGTGCCACCAGCAGACCTCCATGGACAGGGAGTTACACTGAAGCTTTCTTT
TRBV29-1,few,TRBJ2-3,-,CSAQGLDTQYF,TGCAGCGCCCAGGGGCTAGATACGCAGTATTTT
TRBV5-1,once,TRBJ1-6,TRBD1,CASSRGQGDNSPLHF,TGCGCCAGCAGCCGGGGACAGGGCGACAATTCACCCCTCCACTTT
TRBV27,-,TRBJ2-7,-,CASSLSTTGNQYF,TGTGCCAGCAGTTTATCCACCACCGGGAATCAGTACTTC
TRBV5-4,-,TRBJ1-2,TRBD1,CASGRDRESVYTF,TGTGCCAGCGGACGGGACAGGGAGTCGGTCTACACCTTC
TRBV4-1,-,TRBJ2-5,TRBD2,CASSQEVGVGREGRETQYF,TGCGCCAGCAGCCAAGAGGTCGGGGTTGGGCGGGAGGGCCGAGAGACCCAGTACTTC
TRBV28,-,TRBJ2-7,TRBD2,CASSLYSREGPPRYEQYF,TGTGCCAGCAGTTTATATTCCCGGGAGGGCCCACCCCGCTACGAGCAGTACTTC
TRBV5-8,-,TRBJ1-3,-,CASSLLGGRSGNTIYF,TGTGCCAGCAGCTTATTGGGAGGGCGGAGTGGAAACACCATATATTTT
TRBV29-1,-,TRBJ2-2,-,CSVDRGPFNTGELFF,TGCAGCGTTGACAGGGGACCTTTTAACACCGGGGAGCTGTTTTTT
TRBV10-1,-,TRBJ2-3,-,CASSDGGAGGGTQYF,TGCGCCAGCAGTGATGGGGGGGCCGGTGGCGGTACGCAGTATTTT
TRBV5-4,once,TRBJ1-2,-,CASSLLGGGYTF,TGTGCCAGCAGCTTGCTAGGGGGTGGCTACACCTTC
TRBV5-1,-,TRBJ2-6,-,CASSLSAVSTGANVLTF,TGCGCCAGCAGCTTGTCGGCGGTATCCACTGGGGCCAACGTCCTGACTTTC
TRBV30,-,TRBJ2-1,-,CAWKGSAYNEQFF,TGTGCCTGGAAGGGTAGCGCTTACAATGAGCAGTTCTTC
TRBV27,-,TRBJ2-5,-,CASSLSLTNGETQYF,TGTGCCAGCAGTTTATCGTTGACAAATGGCGAGACCCAGTACTTC
TRBV7-2,-,TRBJ2-3,TRBD2,CASSRSGINTDTQYF,TGTGCCAGCAGCCGTAGCGGGATAAACACAGATACGCAGTATTTT
TRBV11-3,once,TRBJ2-6,-,CASSSGTAGANVLTF,TGTGCCAGCAGCTCCGGGACTGCTGGGGCCAACGTCCTGACTTTC
TRBV28,-,TRBJ2-7,TRBD2,CASSFSGIFYEQYF,TGTGCCAGCAGTTTTAGCGGGATATTCTACGAGCAGTACTTC
TRBV10-2,-,TRBJ1-5,TRBD1,CASGKESGTGVGNQPQHF,TGCGCCAGCGGTAAAGAGAGTGGGACAGGGGTAGGAAATCAGCCCCAGCATTTT
TRBV4-2,-,TRBJ1-2,-,CASSLSGGTETYGYTF,TGTGCCAGCAGCCTAAGTGGAGGAACTGAGACCTATGGCTACACCTTC
TRBV29-1,-,TRBJ1-1,TRBD1,CSVATGQMNTEAFF,TGCAGCGTAGCGACGGGACAGATGAACACTGAAGCTTTCTTT
TRBV5-8,-,TRBJ2-5,-,CASSLGLEETQYF,TGTGCCAGCAGCCTGGGGCTAGAAGAGACCCAGTACTTC
TRBV13,once,TRBJ1-4,-,CASSFRGLGDEKLFF,TGTGCCAGCAGCTTTAGGGGCTTAGGGGATGAAAAACTGTTTTTT
TRBV14,-,TRBJ1-1,TRBD1,CASTQDRGWHTEAFF,TGTGCCAGCACACAAGACAGGGGTTGGCACACTGAAGCTTTCTTT
TRBV6-5,-,TRBJ1-4,-,CASSSNTRVRNEKLFF,TGTGCCAGCAGTTCCAATACCAGGGTCCGTAATGAAAAACTGTTTTTT
TRBV18,few,TRBJ2-1,TRBD2,CASSPLGAGGGEQFF,TGTGCCAGCTCACCACTTGGGGCGGGAGGCGGTGAGCAGTTCTTC
TRBV6-6,-,TRBJ2-1,TRBD2,CAMSGGSSYNEQFF,TGTGCCATGAGCGGGGGGAGCTCCTACAATGAGCAGTTCTTC